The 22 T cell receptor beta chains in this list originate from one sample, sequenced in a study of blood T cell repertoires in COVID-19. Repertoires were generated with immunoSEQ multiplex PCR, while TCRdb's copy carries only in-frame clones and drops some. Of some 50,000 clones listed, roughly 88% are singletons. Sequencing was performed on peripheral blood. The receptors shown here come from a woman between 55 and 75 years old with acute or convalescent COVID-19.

The CDR3: CAWSHIIGSNQPQHF. CDR3 nucleotides: TGTGCCTGGAGTCACATTATCGGGAGCAATCAGCCCCAGCATTTT. The J gene is TRBJ1-5, the V gene TRBV30; D gene ambiguous. Germline V CDR1 and CDR2: GTSNPN, SVGIG (reference sequence). V gave up 2 bases and J gave up 1 base, with 12 bases separating them. The length of the CDR3 is 15 residues.

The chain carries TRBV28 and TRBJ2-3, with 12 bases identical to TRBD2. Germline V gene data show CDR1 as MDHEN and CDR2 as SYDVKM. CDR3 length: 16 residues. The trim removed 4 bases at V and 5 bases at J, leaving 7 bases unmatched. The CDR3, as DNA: TGTGCCAGCAGTTCACCTAGCGGGGGGGCCTTAGATACGCAGTATTTT. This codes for CASSSPSGGALDTQYF.

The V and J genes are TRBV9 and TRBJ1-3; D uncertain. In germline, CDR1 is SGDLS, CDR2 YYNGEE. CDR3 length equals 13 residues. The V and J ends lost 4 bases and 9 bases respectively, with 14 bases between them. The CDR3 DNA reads TGTGCCAGCAGCCCCTCTTCGAGAGGCACCATATATTTT. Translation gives CASSPSSRGTIYF.

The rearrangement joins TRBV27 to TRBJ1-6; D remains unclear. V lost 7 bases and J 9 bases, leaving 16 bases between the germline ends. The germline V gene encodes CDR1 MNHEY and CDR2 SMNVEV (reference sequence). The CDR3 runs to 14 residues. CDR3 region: CASKRAREASPLHF. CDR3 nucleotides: TGTGCCAGCAAAAGAGCACGGGAGGCTTCACCCCTCCACTTT.

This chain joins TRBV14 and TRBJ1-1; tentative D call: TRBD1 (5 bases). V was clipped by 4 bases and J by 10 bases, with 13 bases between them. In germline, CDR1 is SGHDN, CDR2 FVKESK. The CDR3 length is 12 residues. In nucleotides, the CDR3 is TGTGCCAGCAGCCCGACAGCATCGGGAGCTTTCTTT. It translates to CASSPTASGAFF.

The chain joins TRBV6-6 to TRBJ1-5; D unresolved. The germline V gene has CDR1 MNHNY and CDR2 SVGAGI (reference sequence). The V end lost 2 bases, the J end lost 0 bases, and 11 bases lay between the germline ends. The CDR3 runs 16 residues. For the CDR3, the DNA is TGTGCCAGCAGTTACGGTAGGAGAGATAGCAATCAGCCCCAGCATTTT. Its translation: CASSYGRRDSNQPQHF.

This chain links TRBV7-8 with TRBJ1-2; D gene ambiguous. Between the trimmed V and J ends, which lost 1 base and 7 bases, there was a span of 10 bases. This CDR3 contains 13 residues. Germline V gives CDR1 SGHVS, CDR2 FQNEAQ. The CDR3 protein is CASSLGTRGGYTF. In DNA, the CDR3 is TGTGCCAGCAGCTTAGGGACTAGAGGTGGCTACACCTTC.

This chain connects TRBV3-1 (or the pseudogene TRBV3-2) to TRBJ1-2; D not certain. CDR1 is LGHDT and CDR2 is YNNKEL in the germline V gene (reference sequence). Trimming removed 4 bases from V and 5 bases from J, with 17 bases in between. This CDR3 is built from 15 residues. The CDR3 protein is CASSRTGSGGYGYTF. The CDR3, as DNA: TGTGCCAGCAGCCGGACGGGAAGTGGAGGGTATGGCTACACCTTC.

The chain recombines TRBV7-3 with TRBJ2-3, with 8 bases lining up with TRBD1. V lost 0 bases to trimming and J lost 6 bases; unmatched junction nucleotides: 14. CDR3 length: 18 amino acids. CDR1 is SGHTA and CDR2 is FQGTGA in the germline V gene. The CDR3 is CASSLTGGGQGQGDTQYF. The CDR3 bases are TGTGCCAGCAGCTTAACGGGAGGCGGACAGGGCCAGGGGGATACGCAGTATTTT.

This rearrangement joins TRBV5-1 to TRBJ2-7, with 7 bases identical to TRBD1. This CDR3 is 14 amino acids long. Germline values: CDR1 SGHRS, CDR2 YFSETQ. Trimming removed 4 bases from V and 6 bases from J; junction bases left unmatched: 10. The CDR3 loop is CASSTDTDRAEQYF. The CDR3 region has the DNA TGCGCCAGCAGCACCGATACCGACAGGGCCGAGCAGTACTTC.

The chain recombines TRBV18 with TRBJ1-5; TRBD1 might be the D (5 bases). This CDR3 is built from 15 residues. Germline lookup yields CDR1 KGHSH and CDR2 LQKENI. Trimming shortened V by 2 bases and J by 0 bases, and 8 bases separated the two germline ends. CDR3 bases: TGTGCCAGCTCACCAGGGGCGCTTAGCAATCAGCCCCAGCATTTT. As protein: CASSPGALSNQPQHF.

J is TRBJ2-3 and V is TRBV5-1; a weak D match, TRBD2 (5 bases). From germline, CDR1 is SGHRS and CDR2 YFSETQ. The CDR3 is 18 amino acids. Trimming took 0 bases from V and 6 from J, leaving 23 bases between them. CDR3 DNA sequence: TGCGCCAGCAGCTTGGCCTGGTCGGGGTCGGTTGGGCGGGATACGCAGTATTTT. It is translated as CASSLAWSGSVGRDTQYF. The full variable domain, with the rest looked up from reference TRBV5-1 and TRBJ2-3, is KAGVTQTPRYLIKTRGQQVTLSCSPISGHRSVSWYQQTPGQGLQFLFEYFSETQRNKGNFPGRFSGRQFSNSRSEMNVSTLELGDSALYLCASSLAWSGSVGRDTQYFGPGTRLTVL.

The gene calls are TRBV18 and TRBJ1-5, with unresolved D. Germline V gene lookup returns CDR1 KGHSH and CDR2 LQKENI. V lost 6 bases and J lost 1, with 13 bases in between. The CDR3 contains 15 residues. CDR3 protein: CASSYSGPSNQPQHF. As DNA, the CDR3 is TGTGCCAGCTCCTATTCGGGTCCCAGCAATCAGCCCCAGCATTTT. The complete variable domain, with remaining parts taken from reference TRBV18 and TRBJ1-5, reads NAGVMQNPRHLVRRRGQEARLRCSPMKGHSHVYWYRQLPEEGLKFMVYLQKENIIDESGMPKERFSAEFPKEGPSILRIQQVVRGDSAAYFCASSYSGPSNQPQHFGDGTRLSIL.

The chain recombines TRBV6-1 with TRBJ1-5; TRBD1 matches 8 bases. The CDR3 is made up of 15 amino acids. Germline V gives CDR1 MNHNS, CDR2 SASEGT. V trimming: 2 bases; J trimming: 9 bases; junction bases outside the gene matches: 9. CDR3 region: CASSEIGTGDRPQHF. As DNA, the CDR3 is TGTGCCAGCAGTGAAATTGGGACAGGTGACCGGCCCCAGCATTTT.

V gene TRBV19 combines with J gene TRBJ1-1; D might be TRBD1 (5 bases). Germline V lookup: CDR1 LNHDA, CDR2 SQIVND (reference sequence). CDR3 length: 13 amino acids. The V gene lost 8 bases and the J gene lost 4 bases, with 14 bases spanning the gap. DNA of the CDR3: TGTGCCAGTTCGACAGTTTTGGGCACTGAAGCTTTCTTT. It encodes CASSTVLGTEAFF.

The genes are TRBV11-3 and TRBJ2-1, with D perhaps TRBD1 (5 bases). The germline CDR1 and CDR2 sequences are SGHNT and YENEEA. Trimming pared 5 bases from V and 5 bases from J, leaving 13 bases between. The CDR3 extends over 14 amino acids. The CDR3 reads CASSQEPGNNEQFF. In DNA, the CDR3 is TGTGCCAGCAGCCAGGAGCCAGGGAACAATGAGCAGTTCTTC.

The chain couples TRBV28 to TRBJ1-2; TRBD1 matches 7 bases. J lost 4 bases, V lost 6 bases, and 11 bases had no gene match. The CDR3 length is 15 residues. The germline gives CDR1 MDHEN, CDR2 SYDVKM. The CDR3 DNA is TGTGCCAGCAGCCGAGGGGGCGGTCGACTCTATGGCTACACCTTC. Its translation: CASSRGGGRLYGYTF.

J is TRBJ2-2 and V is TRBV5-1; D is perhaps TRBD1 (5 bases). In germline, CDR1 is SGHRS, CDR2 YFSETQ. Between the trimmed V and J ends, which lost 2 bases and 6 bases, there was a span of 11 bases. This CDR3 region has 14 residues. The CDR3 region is CASSLTARAGELFF. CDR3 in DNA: TGCGCCAGCAGCTTAACGGCCAGGGCCGGGGAGCTGTTTTTT. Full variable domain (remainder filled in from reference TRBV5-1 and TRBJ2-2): KAGVTQTPRYLIKTRGQQVTLSCSPISGHRSVSWYQQTPGQGLQFLFEYFSETQRNKGNFPGRFSGRQFSNSRSEMNVSTLELGDSALYLCASSLTARAGELFFGEGSRLTVL.

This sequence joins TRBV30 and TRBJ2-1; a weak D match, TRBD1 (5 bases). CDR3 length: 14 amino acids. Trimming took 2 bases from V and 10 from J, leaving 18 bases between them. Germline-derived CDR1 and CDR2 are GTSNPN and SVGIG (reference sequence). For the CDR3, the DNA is TGTGCCTGGAGTCAGGGAACCGGGCCGGAGGAGCAGTTCTTC. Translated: CAWSQGTGPEEQFF.

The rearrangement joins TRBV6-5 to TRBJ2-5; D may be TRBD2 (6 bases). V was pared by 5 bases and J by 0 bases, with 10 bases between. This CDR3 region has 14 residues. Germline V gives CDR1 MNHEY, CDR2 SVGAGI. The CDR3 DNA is TGTGCCAGCAGTACCGGGGGATACCAAGAGACCCAGTACTTC. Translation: CASSTGGYQETQYF.

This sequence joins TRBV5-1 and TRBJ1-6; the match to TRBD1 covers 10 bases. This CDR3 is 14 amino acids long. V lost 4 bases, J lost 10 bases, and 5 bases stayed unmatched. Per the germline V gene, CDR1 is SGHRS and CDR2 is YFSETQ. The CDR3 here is CASSPGTGASPLHF. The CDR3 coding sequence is TGCGCCAGCAGCCCCGGGACAGGGGCCTCACCCCTCCACTTT.

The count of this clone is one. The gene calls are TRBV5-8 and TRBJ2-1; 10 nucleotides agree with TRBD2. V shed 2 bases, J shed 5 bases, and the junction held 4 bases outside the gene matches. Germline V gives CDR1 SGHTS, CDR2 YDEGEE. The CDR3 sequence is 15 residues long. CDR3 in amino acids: CASSLGTSVNNEQFF. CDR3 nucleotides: TGTGCCAGCAGCTTAGGGACTAGCGTTAACAATGAGCAGTTCTTC.